Shown below are 4 T cell receptor beta chains from a single sample sequenced in a study of identical twins. One entry per CDR3 protein results from TCRdb running MiXCR on the 5' RACE reads. The sample has about 240,000 distinct CDR3 sequences, 10% seen once. Source material: memory T cells sorted from blood. The receptors come from a man in his fifties or sixties in good health.

This clonotype was detected many times. The chain uses TRBV27 and TRBJ2-5; D uncertain. Trimming took off 3 bases at V and 7 bases at J, with 6 bases between the two ends. The CDR3 spans 11 residues. Germline V CDR1 and CDR2: MNHEY, SMNVEV (reference sequence). CDR3 nucleotide sequence: TGTGCCAGCAGTTTCTCTGGGACCCAGTACTTC. Protein product: CASSFSGTQYF.

This clonotype was observed a handful of times. A much larger clone is a single base away; this may be a read error. The chain links TRBV5-1 to TRBJ1-1, with D perhaps TRBD1 (5 bases). Germline V gene lookup returns CDR1 SGHRS and CDR2 YFSETQ. The CDR3 consists of 14 residues. DNA of the CDR3: TGCACCAGCAGCTTCATAGGGGAGAACACTGAAGCTTTCTTT. Translating gives CTSSFIGENTEAFF.

This clonotype was counted ten times or more. The chain has TRBV2 and TRBJ1-1; TRBD1 matches at 10 bases. The J segment lost 4 bases and the V segment lost 7 bases, leaving 9 bases of the junction unmatched. There are 15 residues in the CDR3. Germline V gives CDR1 SNHLY, CDR2 FYNNEI. CDR3 coding DNA: TGTGCCAGCACCTCGGGACAGGGGTACGGCACTGAAGCTTTCTTT. It specifies CASTSGQGYGTEAFF.

This clonotype has a count of ten or more. The J gene is TRBJ2-3, the V gene TRBV6-1; 8 bases agree with TRBD2. The V gene end was trimmed by 7 bases and the J gene end by 3 bases; junction bases not matched to a gene: 6. The CDR3 runs to 14 residues. Germline CDR1 is MNHNS and CDR2 is SASEGT. As DNA, the CDR3 is TGTGCCAGCATCGCCCCGGGAGGGACAGATACGCAGTATTTT. This codes for CASIAPGGTDTQYF.